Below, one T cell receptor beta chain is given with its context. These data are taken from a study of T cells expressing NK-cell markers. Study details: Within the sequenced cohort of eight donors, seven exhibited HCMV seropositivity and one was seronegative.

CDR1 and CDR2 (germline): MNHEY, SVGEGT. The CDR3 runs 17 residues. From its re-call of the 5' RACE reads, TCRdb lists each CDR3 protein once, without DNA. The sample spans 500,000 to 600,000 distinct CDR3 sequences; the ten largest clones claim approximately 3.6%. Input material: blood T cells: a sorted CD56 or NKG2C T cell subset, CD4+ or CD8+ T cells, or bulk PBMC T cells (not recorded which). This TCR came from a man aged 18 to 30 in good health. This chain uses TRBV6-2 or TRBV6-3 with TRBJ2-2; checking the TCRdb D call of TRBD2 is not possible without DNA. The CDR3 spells CASSYSRTSGETGELFF.